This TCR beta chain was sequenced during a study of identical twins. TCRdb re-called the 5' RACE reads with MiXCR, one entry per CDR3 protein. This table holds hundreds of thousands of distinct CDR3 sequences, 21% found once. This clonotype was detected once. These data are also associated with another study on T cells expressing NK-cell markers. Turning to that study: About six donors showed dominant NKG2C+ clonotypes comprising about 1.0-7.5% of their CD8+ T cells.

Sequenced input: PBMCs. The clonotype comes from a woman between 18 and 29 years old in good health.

CDR3 region: CSAATGSGSSDTQYF. CDR3 nucleotide sequence: TGCAGTGCCGCAACTGGGTCAGGGTCCTCAGATACGCAGTATTTT. V gene TRBV20-1 combines with J gene TRBJ2-3, with TRBD1 as a possible D gene (5 bases). The CDR3 length is 15 residues. V shed 6 bases and J shed 4 bases, with 20 bases lying between them. Looked up from germline, CDR1 is DFQATT and CDR2 is SNEGSKA (reference sequence).